This passage covers 32 T cell receptor beta chains from one sample sequenced in a study of blood T cell repertoires in COVID-19. The table came from immunoSEQ multiplex PCR; TCRdb's copy has only in-frame clones and leaves some out. Counted here are approximately 77,000 clones, 75% to 90% occurring once; the ten biggest clones make up around 4.8%. What was sequenced was peripheral blood. These receptors originate from a woman in her sixties or seventies with acute or convalescent COVID-19.

The rearrangement links TRBV4-3 to TRBJ1-2; 10 bases map to TRBD1. Germline V gives CDR1 LGHNA, CDR2 YSLEER. CDR3 size: 15 residues. V dropped 5 bases and J dropped 7; count of bases not matched to a gene: 10. The DNA for the CDR3 is TGCGCCAGCAGCGATGACAGGGGGCGCAGAACTGGCTACACCTTC. Translation gives CASSDDRGRRTGYTF.

The rearrangement joins TRBV25-1 to TRBJ1-1; TRBD1 agrees at 8 bases. Trimming removed 2 bases from V and 4 bases from J; junction bases left unmatched: 6. There are 15 residues in the CDR3. From germline, CDR1 is MGHDK and CDR2 SYGVNS. The CDR3 DNA sequence: TGTGCCAGCAGTGAACACCTACAGGGGGGCACTGAAGCTTTCTTT. It translates to CASSEHLQGGTEAFF.

The genes are TRBV3-1 (or the pseudogene TRBV3-2) and TRBJ1-2; D gene ambiguous. The V gene lost 0 bases and the J gene lost 4 bases, with 9 bases spanning the gap. This CDR3 region has 14 residues. Germline CDR1 and CDR2: LGHDT and YNNKEL (reference sequence). This CDR3 is CASSQDGRFYGYTF. In nucleotides, the CDR3 is TGTGCCAGCAGCCAAGACGGCAGGTTCTATGGCTACACCTTC.

The count of this clone is one. The V and J genes are TRBV6-2 or TRBV6-3 and TRBJ1-2; tentatively, D is TRBD1 (5 bases). Germline V CDR1 and CDR2: MNHEY, SVGEGT. The CDR3 is made up of 15 amino acids. Trimming took off 5 bases at V and 3 bases at J, with 16 bases between the two ends. The CDR3 reads CASSPLQAGDYGYTF. Written as DNA, the CDR3 is TGTGCCAGCAGTCCACTCCAGGCGGGGGACTATGGCTACACCTTC.

The chain employs TRBV11-3 and TRBJ2-2; no clear D gene. Germline CDR1 is SGHNT and CDR2 is YENEEA. This CDR3 comprises 15 residues. The V end lost 1 base, the J end lost 3 bases, and 9 bases lay between the germline ends. CDR3: CASSLGFGDTGELFF. The DNA for the CDR3 is TGTGCCAGCAGCTTAGGTTTCGGAGACACCGGGGAGCTGTTTTTT. Looking up the rest from reference TRBV11-3 and TRBJ2-2 gives the full variable domain: EAGVVQSPRYKIIEKKQPVAFWCNPISGHNTLYWYLQNLGQGPELLIRYENEEAVDDSQLPKDRFSAERLKGVDSTLKIQPAELGDSAVYLCASSLGFGDTGELFFGEGSRLTVL.

The chain has TRBV2 and TRBJ1-1; D is ambiguous. V was trimmed by 8 bases and J by 2 bases, leaving 12 bases between them. The V gene's germline CDR1 is SNHLY and CDR2 FYNNEI. CDR3 length: 13 residues. CDR3 nucleotides: TGTGCCAGCCTTAGAACAGAAAACACTGAAGCTTTCTTT. Its protein is CASLRTENTEAFF.

J is TRBJ2-2 and V is TRBV5-4; the match to TRBD2 covers 14 bases. V trimming: 5 bases; J trimming: 1 base; junction bases outside the gene matches: 4. Germline CDR1 is SGHNT and CDR2 is YYREEE (reference sequence). The CDR3 sequence is 17 residues long. The CDR3 reads CASRRGLAGGNTGELFF. The CDR3 bases are TGTGCCAGCAGACGCGGACTAGCGGGGGGGAACACCGGGGAGCTGTTTTTT.

The chain combines TRBV6-1 with TRBJ1-5; tentative D call: TRBD1 (6 bases). The CDR3 length is 16 residues. Germline V gene lookup returns CDR1 MNHNS and CDR2 SASEGT. V lost 4 bases and J 4 bases, leaving 17 bases between the germline ends. CDR3 amino acids: CASSVSRQERNQPQHF. The CDR3 DNA follows: TGTGCCAGCAGTGTTTCCCGACAGGAGAGAAATCAGCCCCAGCATTTT.

This clone was observed a single time. The J gene is TRBJ1-2, the V gene TRBV2, with D perhaps matching TRBD1 (5 bases). Germline CDR1 and CDR2: SNHLY and FYNNEI. Trimming pared 1 base from V and 1 base from J, leaving 7 bases between. This CDR3 contains 14 residues. The CDR3 sequence: CASSEEGDNYGYTF. Written as DNA, the CDR3 is TGTGCCAGCAGTGAAGAAGGGGATAACTATGGCTACACCTTC. Full variable domain (remainder filled in from reference TRBV2 and TRBJ1-2): EPEVTQTPSHQVTQMGQEVILRCVPISNHLYFYWYRQILGQKVEFLVSFYNNEISEKSEIFDDQFSVERPDGSNFTLKIRSTKLEDSAMYFCASSEEGDNYGYTFGSGTRLTVV.

J is TRBJ2-7 and V is TRBV7-9; TRBD2 might be the D (5 bases). This CDR3 has 14 amino acids. V lost 5 bases and J 0 bases, leaving 11 bases between the germline ends. Germline V gives CDR1 SEHNR, CDR2 FQNEAQ (reference sequence). Written as DNA, the CDR3 is TGTGCCAGCAGCCCTCCTAGCTCCTCCTACGAGCAGTACTTC. Translating gives CASSPPSSSYEQYF.

This chain uses TRBV27 with TRBJ1-3; 8 bases fit TRBD1. J gave up 0 bases and V 5 bases, and 6 bases lay outside the gene matches. Germline-derived CDR1 and CDR2 are MNHEY and SMNVEV (reference sequence). The CDR3 is 16 amino acids. The CDR3 reads CASSPHRGISGNTIYF. As DNA, the CDR3 is TGTGCCAGCAGTCCCCACAGGGGGATCTCTGGAAACACCATATATTTT.

The rearrangement joins TRBV6-5 to TRBJ1-1; 9 bases are shared with TRBD1. CDR3 length: 13 residues. Germline CDR1 MNHEY, CDR2 SVGAGI. The J segment lost 5 bases and the V segment lost 6 bases, leaving 4 bases of the junction unmatched. The CDR3 sequence is CASRRTGETEAFF. The CDR3, as DNA: TGTGCCAGCAGGAGGACAGGGGAGACTGAAGCTTTCTTT.

The table lists this clone with a few counts. This rearrangement joins TRBV7-9 to TRBJ2-3; D remains unclear. The CDR3 extends over 17 amino acids. Germline V gene lookup returns CDR1 SEHNR and CDR2 FQNEAQ (reference sequence). With 5 bases removed from V and 4 bases from J, the gap between germline ends came to 22 bases. CDR3 bases: TGTGCCAGCAGCCCCCCTTTCCGAGCTGCGCATGCAGATACGCAGTATTTT. Translation gives CASSPPFRAAHADTQYF.

The chain couples TRBV4-2 to TRBJ2-7, with 9 bases aligning to TRBD1. The germline V gene has CDR1 LGHNA and CDR2 YNFKEQ. V trimming: 4 bases; J trimming: 4 bases; junction bases outside the gene matches: 5. This CDR3 has 14 residues. CDR3 in amino acids: CASSPGTGSYEQYF. The CDR3 nucleotides read TGTGCCAGCAGCCCCGGGACAGGGTCGTACGAGCAGTACTTC.

The rearrangement uses TRBV24-1 and TRBJ1-2; a possible D gene is TRBD1 (6 bases). Deletions cut 4 bases from V and 6 bases from J, with 14 bases between. CDR1 is KGHDR and CDR2 is SFDVKD in the germline V gene. The length of the CDR3 is 14 residues. The CDR3 is CATSDWTDPDGYTF. DNA of the CDR3: TGTGCCACCAGTGACTGGACAGACCCGGATGGCTACACCTTC.

The chain is built from TRBV14 and TRBJ2-5, with D unclear. CDR1 and CDR2 from the germline V gene are SGHDN and FVKESK. V was cut by 1 base and J by 2 bases, with 5 bases left in between. This CDR3 has 13 residues. CDR3 in amino acids: CASSQAQQETQYF. The CDR3 DNA reads TGTGCCAGCAGCCAAGCACAGCAAGAGACCCAGTACTTC. Based on the CDR3 plus reference TRBV14 and TRBJ2-5, the full variable domain is EAGVTQFPSHSVIEKGQTVTLRCDPISGHDNLYWYRRVMGKEIKFLLHFVKESKQDESGMPNNRFLAERTGGTYSTLKVQPAELEDSGVYFCASSQAQQETQYFGPGTRLLVL.

The chain carries TRBV5-4 and TRBJ1-1, with D possibly matching TRBD1 (6 bases). V lost 4 bases to trimming and J lost 1 base, with 11 bases between them. Germline V gene sequence: CDR1 SGHNT, CDR2 YYREEE (reference sequence). CDR3 length: 14 residues. In DNA, the CDR3 is TGTGCCAGCAGCAGGGGGACCAGGAACACTGAAGCTTTCTTT. Protein: CASSRGTRNTEAFF.

The chain has TRBV11-2 and TRBJ2-3, with a weak D call TRBD2 (5 bases). Trimming took 1 base from V and 2 from J, leaving 13 bases between them. The germline gives CDR1 SGHAT, CDR2 FQNNGV. The CDR3 length is 16 residues. The CDR3 region is CASSLVGGQATDTQYF. CDR3 coding DNA: TGTGCCAGCAGCTTAGTCGGCGGGCAGGCCACAGATACGCAGTATTTT.

V usage is TRBV28 and J usage is TRBJ1-1; D is possibly TRBD1 (6 bases). The CDR3 totals 14 residues. Germline loops: CDR1 MDHEN, CDR2 SYDVKM. V was trimmed by 6 bases and J by 5 bases, leaving 16 bases between them. CDR3 loop: CASSDRNSGTEAFF. As DNA, the CDR3 is TGTGCCAGCAGCGACAGGAACTCGGGAACTGAAGCTTTCTTT.

This chain links TRBV6-2 or TRBV6-3 with TRBJ2-2; D is uncertain. The CDR3 sequence is 14 residues long. Deletions cut 2 bases from V and 0 bases from J, with 4 bases between. In germline, CDR1 is MNHEY, CDR2 SVGEGT. The CDR3 here is CASSYLPNTGELFF. In nucleotides, the CDR3 is TGTGCCAGCAGTTACCTCCCGAACACCGGGGAGCTGTTTTTT.

The chain is built from TRBV29-1 and TRBJ1-2; no firm D call. CDR3 length: 13 amino acids. Germline V gene lookup returns CDR1 SQVTM and CDR2 ANQGSEA. V was pared by 7 bases and J by 0 bases, with 12 bases between. The CDR3 DNA is TGCAGCGCCGGAGAATCCCCTAACTATGGCTACACCTTC. Translated: CSAGESPNYGYTF.

This chain uses TRBV7-2 with TRBJ1-1; 9 bases are shared with TRBD1. CDR3 length equals 16 residues. Germline V CDR1 and CDR2: SGHTA, FQGNSA. V trimming: 1 base; J trimming: 4 bases; junction bases outside the gene matches: 7. CDR3 nucleotides: TGTGCCAGCAGCTTAGGGACAGGGGCTGTTAGCACTGAAGCTTTCTTT. Translating it yields CASSLGTGAVSTEAFF.

The genes are TRBV5-8 and TRBJ1-5; D call uncertain. Germline CDR1 is SGHTS and CDR2 is YDEGEE. CDR3 length equals 14 residues. Trimming shortened V by 4 bases and J by 5 bases, and 13 bases separated the two germline ends. In nucleotides, the CDR3 is TGTGCCAGCAGCGAGGCCCTAGGCTATCAGCCCCAGCATTTT. Its protein product is CASSEALGYQPQHF.

CDR3: CASSYGDTEAFF. CDR3 coding DNA: TGTGCCAGCAGCTACGGGGACACTGAAGCTTTCTTT. The rearrangement links TRBV11-3 to TRBJ1-1; D gene unclear. Germline CDR1 and CDR2: SGHNT and YENEEA. V was shortened by 4 bases and J by 3 bases, with 6 bases between the two germline ends. This CDR3 has 12 amino acids.

The CDR3 nucleotides read TGTGCCAGCAAGTATGACAGGGGGTATGGAGGCTACACCTTC. Protein: CASKYDRGYGGYTF. The chain couples TRBV2 to TRBJ1-2; 9 bases fit TRBD1. V dropped 7 bases and J dropped 8; count of bases not matched to a gene: 11. From germline, CDR1 is SNHLY and CDR2 FYNNEI. CDR3 length: 14 amino acids.

The rearrangement uses TRBV6-6 and TRBJ2-7; D is unresolved. CDR3 length: 12 residues. In germline, CDR1 is MNHNY, CDR2 SVGAGI (reference sequence). Trimming removed 5 bases at V and 1 base at J, with 6 bases between. The CDR3 nucleotides read TGTGCCAGCAGTCCTCAGTCCTACGAGCAGTACTTC. It encodes CASSPQSYEQYF.

The rearrangement joins TRBV5-1 to TRBJ1-6; 10 bases are a match to TRBD1. Germline V gene sequence: CDR1 SGHRS, CDR2 YFSETQ. After removal of 5 bases from V and 7 bases from J, the junction contained 6 bases not matched to a gene. This CDR3 spans 15 amino acids. CDR3 nucleotides: TGCGCCAGCAGGGGGGACAGGGGAGGCAATTCACCCCTCCACTTT. The encoded protein is CASRGDRGGNSPLHF.

This clone appeared a single time. The chain combines TRBV11-3 with TRBJ2-5; 12 bases line up with TRBD2. This CDR3 is 15 amino acids long. CDR1 SGHNT and CDR2 YENEEA come from the germline V gene. The trim removed 1 base at V and 7 bases at J, leaving 4 bases unmatched. The CDR3 region has the DNA TGTGCCAGCAGCTTAGGGACTAGCGGGATGGCGACCCAGTACTTC. This translates into CASSLGTSGMATQYF.

In its sample, this clone was seen a few times. This rearrangement joins TRBV7-6 to TRBJ2-1; 8 bases match TRBD2. Germline V gene lookup returns CDR1 SGHVS and CDR2 FNYEAQ. The V segment lost 1 base and the J segment 3 bases; nucleotides outside the gene matches: 5. The CDR3 sequence is 16 residues long. The CDR3 spells CASSLEMAGGYNEQFF. The CDR3 nucleotides read TGTGCCAGCAGCTTAGAGATGGCGGGGGGCTACAATGAGCAGTTCTTC. Based on the CDR3 plus reference TRBV7-6 and TRBJ2-1, the full variable domain is GAGVSQSPRYKVTKRGQDVALRCDPISGHVSLYWYRQALGQGPEFLTYFNYEAQQDKSGLPNDRFSAERPEGSISTLTIQRTEQRDSAMYRCASSLEMAGGYNEQFFGPGTRLTVL.

This chain joins TRBV4-3 and TRBJ1-2; 10 nucleotides align to TRBD1. The CDR3 runs to 19 residues. The junction had 13 bases not matched to a gene; V was cut back by 0 bases and J by 3 bases. The V gene's germline CDR1 is LGHNA and CDR2 YSLEER. Here the CDR3 DNA reads TGCGCCAGCAGCCAAGATGGGCTCGCCGGGACAGGGGTCGACTATGGCTACACCTTC. Translation gives CASSQDGLAGTGVDYGYTF.

A few counts support this clone. The V call is TRBV5-6, the J call TRBJ1-5; a possible D gene is TRBD1 (5 bases). Germline V gene data show CDR1 as SGHDT and CDR2 as YYEEEE. The CDR3 has 14 amino acids. The V gene lost 4 bases and the J gene lost 4 bases, with 12 bases spanning the gap. CDR3 sequence (DNA): TGTGCCAGCAGCACATACCCAGGGAATCAGCCCCAGCATTTT. As protein: CASSTYPGNQPQHF.

This clone has more than one count but fewer than ten. The chain joins TRBV6-5 to TRBJ1-2; no clear D gene. Trimming left V 6 bases short and J 0 bases short, with 11 bases between. The CDR3 is made up of 14 amino acids. Germline V gene sequence: CDR1 MNHEY, CDR2 SVGAGI. The CDR3 DNA reads as TGTGCCAGCAGAGGAGGCCAGGCTAACTATGGCTACACCTTC. It encodes CASRGGQANYGYTF.